This T cell receptor (beta chain) derives from a study of blood T cell repertoires in COVID-19. About the research overall: Both acute and convalescent COVID-19 samples were obtained from the United States, Italy and Spain. In each case, the material was cDNA or gDNA derived from T cells, B-cell-depleted T cells, or PBMCs.

Clones were sequenced by immunoSEQ multiplex PCR, and TCRdb holds only the in-frame ones, with some missing. Of more than 55,000 clones in the sample, around 80% are singletons; the top ten hold approximately 30%. This clone was counted once. This receptor was obtained from a human donor in a cohort sampled during active COVID-19. The material sequenced was peripheral blood.

The CDR3 reads CASSQEVTKETQYF. Here the CDR3 DNA reads TGCGCCAGCAGCCAAGAAGTTACAAAAGAGACCCAGTACTTC. The chain couples TRBV4-1 to TRBJ2-5, with D uncertain. CDR1 and CDR2 from the germline V gene are MGHRA and YSYEKL. The ends were cut back, 0 bases at V and 3 bases at J, with 8 bases in the middle. This CDR3 spans 14 amino acids.